The 32 T cell receptor beta chains below were found in one sample sequenced in a study of CD8+ T cells in alopecia areata. Reverse transcription of extracted RNA yielded cDNA, which provided the sequencing template. Profiling relied on immunoSEQ multiplex PCR, and the TCRdb table lists in-frame clones only, not all of them. The data hold some 150,000 clones, with roughly 58% observed a single time. Specimen: CD8+ T cells sorted from blood. The receptor set was obtained from a human donor in good health.

This clone was observed a single time. The chain joins TRBV9 to TRBJ1-1, with 9 positions matching TRBD1. Germline V gives CDR1 SGDLS, CDR2 YYNGEE. The CDR3 extends over 14 amino acids. Trimming at V came to 0 bases and at J to 11 bases, leaving 8 bases not matched to a gene. The chain's CDR3 is CASSVGTGGAWAFF. The CDR3 nucleotides read TGTGCCAGCAGCGTAGGTACAGGGGGCGCTTGGGCTTTCTTT.

The chain carries TRBV7-8 and TRBJ2-2; 8 bases match TRBD2. Germline lookup yields CDR1 SGHVS and CDR2 FQNEAQ. CDR3 size: 15 residues. The V gene end was trimmed by 1 base and the J gene end by 6 bases; junction bases not matched to a gene: 4. Here the CDR3 reads CASSLGTSLSGELFF. Here the CDR3 DNA reads TGTGCCAGCAGCTTAGGGACTAGCCTCTCCGGGGAGCTGTTTTTT.

This chain uses TRBV30 with TRBJ2-2, with D perhaps TRBD2 (5 bases). The V end was cut by 0 bases, the J end by 6 bases, with 17 bases between. Germline CDR1 GTSNPN, CDR2 SVGIG (reference sequence). The CDR3 has 16 residues. CDR3 loop: CAWSVHGNLPPGELFF. The CDR3 DNA reads as TGTGCCTGGAGTGTACACGGGAATCTACCTCCCGGGGAGCTGTTTTTT.

The chain combines TRBV15 with TRBJ1-5, with a weak D call TRBD1 (5 bases). CDR1 LNHNV and CDR2 YYDKDF come from the germline V gene (reference sequence). V was trimmed by 4 bases and J by 7 bases, leaving 14 bases between them. The CDR3 contains 14 residues. CDR3 sequence reads: CATSMDGGYQPQHF. The DNA for the CDR3 is TGTGCCACCAGCATGGACGGGGGATACCAGCCCCAGCATTTT. Based on the CDR3 plus reference TRBV15 and TRBJ1-5, the full variable domain is DAMVIQNPRYQVTQFGKPVTLSCSQTLNHNVMYWYQQKSSQAPKLLFHYYDKDFNNEADTPDNFQSRRPNTSFCFLDIRSPGLGDTAMYLCATSMDGGYQPQHFGDGTRLSIL.

This clone was recorded only once. The V call is TRBV7-2, the J call TRBJ1-1; D may be TRBD1 (5 bases). Trimming stripped 5 bases from V and 6 bases from J, with 10 bases between. The CDR3 totals 12 residues. In germline, CDR1 is SGHTA, CDR2 FQGNSA. The CDR3 reads CASSPTGAEAFF. The CDR3 DNA is TGTGCCAGCAGCCCAACGGGGGCTGAAGCTTTCTTT.

This clone has just one count. V gene TRBV13 combines with J gene TRBJ2-1, with 7 bases aligning to TRBD2. V shed 3 bases, J shed 2 bases, and the junction held 4 bases outside the gene matches. CDR1 and CDR2 from the germline V gene are PRHDT and FYEKMQ (reference sequence). The CDR3 runs to 15 residues. The CDR3 spells CASSFQAGPYNEQFF. CDR3 DNA: TGTGCCAGCAGCTTTCAAGCGGGACCCTACAATGAGCAGTTCTTC.

The CDR3 nucleotides are TGTGCCAGCAGTGGAGGAGGGGGCGCCGGGGACACCGGGGAGCTGTTTTTT. Translating it yields CASSGGGGAGDTGELFF. This rearrangement joins TRBV2 to TRBJ2-2; tentatively, D is TRBD1 (7 bases). V was cut by 4 bases and J by 3 bases, with 18 bases left in between. Germline CDR1 is SNHLY and CDR2 is FYNNEI. CDR3 length: 17 residues.

There are a few counts of this clone. This likely reflects a read error, since a far larger clone is one base away. This chain links TRBV7-3 with TRBJ2-1; 13 bases line up with TRBD2. The germline V gene has CDR1 SGHTA and CDR2 FQGTGA. The junction had 2 bases not matched to a gene; V was cut back by 6 bases and J by 6 bases. The CDR3 length is 14 residues. The CDR3 sequence: CASSWTSGSNEQFF. DNA of the CDR3: TGTGCCAGCAGTTGGACTAGCGGGAGCAATGAGCAGTTCTTC. The variable domain in full, completed from reference TRBV7-3 and TRBJ2-1, reads GAGVSQTPSNKVTEKGKYVELRCDPISGHTALYWYRQSLGQGPEFLIYFQGTGAADDSGLPNDRFFAVRPEGSVSTLKIQRTERGDSAVYLCASSWTSGSNEQFFGPGTRLTVL.

In the case of this clone: In the same sample, other DNA sequences code for this CDR3. This sequence joins TRBV29-1 and TRBJ2-1; D gene uncertain. Germline CDR1 SQVTM, CDR2 ANQGSEA. The CDR3 is 12 amino acids. V was trimmed by 5 bases and J by 0 bases, leaving 5 bases between them. In DNA, the CDR3 is TGCAGCGTTCCTGTCTCCTACAATGAGCAGTTCTTC. This gives the protein CSVPVSYNEQFF.

The J gene is TRBJ2-2, the V gene TRBV4-2; 9 nucleotides match TRBD2. The J segment lost 1 base and the V segment lost 0 bases, leaving 9 bases of the junction unmatched. This CDR3 is 19 amino acids long. Germline CDR1 reads LGHNA; CDR2 reads YNFKEQ. CDR3 coding DNA: TGTGCCAGCAGCCAAGAGGTAGCGGGAGTAGGGGGGAACACCGGGGAGCTGTTTTTT. This sequence encodes CASSQEVAGVGGNTGELFF.

Here the CDR3 DNA reads TGCACCAGCATCCGAGGTCGGGGCTGCTATGGCTACACCTTC. Its translation is CTSIRGRGCYGYTF. The V call is TRBV1, the J call TRBJ1-2. TRBV1 is labeled a pseudogene. The CDR3 length is 14 residues.

This clone was detected only a few times. The gene calls are TRBV5-6 and TRBJ2-1; no reliable D call. The germline V gene encodes CDR1 SGHDT and CDR2 YYEEEE. The CDR3 is 13 amino acids. Trimming took 4 bases from V and 4 from J, leaving 9 bases between them. This chain's CDR3 is CASSPLGYNEQFF. CDR3 coding DNA: TGTGCCAGCAGCCCCTTGGGTTACAATGAGCAGTTCTTC.

The chain couples TRBV13 to TRBJ2-1; 13 bases are a match to TRBD2. Germline values: CDR1 PRHDT, CDR2 FYEKMQ (reference sequence). The CDR3 runs 15 residues. The J segment lost 7 bases and the V segment lost 5 bases, leaving 5 bases of the junction unmatched. CDR3 in DNA: TGTGCCAGCAGCGCCGGGACTAGCGGGAAGAATGAGCAGTTCTTC. This codes for CASSAGTSGKNEQFF.

V gene TRBV11-2 combines with J gene TRBJ2-7; D not resolved. Trimming removed 3 bases from V and 7 bases from J, with 4 bases in between. This CDR3 contains 10 residues. CDR1 is SGHAT, CDR2 FQNNGV, per germline. As DNA, the CDR3 is TGTGCCAGCAGCTTCGGGGAGCAGTACTTC. Residues: CASSFGEQYF. Supplemented by reference TRBV11-2 and TRBJ2-7, the full variable domain reads EAGVAQSPRYKIIEKRQSVAFWCNPISGHATLYWYQQILGQGPKLLIQFQNNGVVDDSQLPKDRFSAERLKGVDSTLKIQPAKLEDSAVYLCASSFGEQYFGPGTRLTVT.

This clone was seen only a few times. The gene calls are TRBV9 and TRBJ2-7; weak D call: TRBD2 (5 bases). Trimming cost V 2 bases and J 0 bases, with 9 bases left between them. The CDR3 totals 14 residues. The germline CDR1 and CDR2 sequences are SGDLS and YYNGEE. CDR3 coding DNA: TGTGCCAGCAGCGTGGGCGGGTTCTCCTACGAGCAGTACTTC. As protein: CASSVGGFSYEQYF.

The rearrangement uses TRBV6-5 and TRBJ2-1; D unresolved. V was shortened by 0 bases and J by 8 bases, with 17 bases between the two germline ends. Per the germline V gene, CDR1 is MNHEY and CDR2 is SVGAGI. This CDR3 contains 16 residues. This chain's CDR3 is CASSYSNGHVAHEQFF. CDR3 bases: TGTGCCAGCAGTTACTCGAACGGTCATGTCGCGCATGAGCAGTTCTTC.

The V gene is TRBV4-1, the J gene TRBJ2-3, with D possibly being TRBD2 (6 bases). V gave up 5 bases and J gave up 2 bases, with 14 bases separating them. The V gene's germline CDR1 is MGHRA and CDR2 YSYEKL. The CDR3 has 15 amino acids. The CDR3 spells CASSARDFSTDTQYF. The DNA of the CDR3 is TGCGCCAGCAGCGCCCGGGACTTTTCCACAGATACGCAGTATTTT.

In this sample, this clone turned up a few times. The rearrangement links TRBV2 to TRBJ2-7; D gene unclear. CDR3 length: 13 residues. The germline V gene encodes CDR1 SNHLY and CDR2 FYNNEI. V gave up 3 bases and J gave up 1 base, with 7 bases separating them. The CDR3 DNA follows: TGTGCCAGCAGTGACCAGCCTTCCTACGAGCAGTACTTC. It specifies CASSDQPSYEQYF. Full variable domain (remainder filled in from reference TRBV2 and TRBJ2-7): EPEVTQTPSHQVTQMGQEVILRCVPISNHLYFYWYRQILGQKVEFLVSFYNNEISEKSEIFDDQFSVERPDGSNFTLKIRSTKLEDSAMYFCASSDQPSYEQYFGPGTRLTVT.

The chain joins TRBV5-6 to TRBJ2-7; no reliable D call. Germline assignment: CDR1 SGHDT and CDR2 YYEEEE. Trimming took off 2 bases at V and 0 bases at J, with 12 bases between the two ends. The CDR3 runs 15 residues. The CDR3 is CASSLNGKSSYEQYF. CDR3 coding DNA: TGTGCCAGCAGCTTAAACGGAAAGAGCTCCTACGAGCAGTACTTC.

This rearrangement joins TRBV27 to TRBJ1-2; the D gene is possibly TRBD1 (6 bases). V lost 9 bases and J lost 4, with 15 bases in between. Germline V CDR1 and CDR2: MNHEY, SMNVEV (reference sequence). The length of the CDR3 is 13 residues. This CDR3 reads CARHYREAYGYTF. CDR3 DNA sequence: TGTGCCAGGCACTACAGGGAGGCCTATGGCTACACCTTC.

The genes are TRBV7-9 and TRBJ2-5; 9 bases are a match to TRBD1. This CDR3 has 16 residues. V lost 4 bases to trimming and J lost 5 bases; unmatched junction nucleotides: 11. Germline CDR1 reads SEHNR; CDR2 reads FQNEAQ (reference sequence). CDR3 sequence reads: CASSWELQGATETQYF. For the CDR3, the DNA is TGTGCCAGCAGCTGGGAGTTACAGGGGGCAACGGAGACCCAGTACTTC.

This clone was counted a few times. V is TRBV27 and J is TRBJ1-2; 8 bases fit TRBD1. Germline V gene lookup returns CDR1 MNHEY and CDR2 SMNVEV (reference sequence). V shed 3 bases, J shed 5 bases, and the junction held 2 bases outside the gene matches. The CDR3 loop spans 13 amino acids. The CDR3 DNA follows: TGTGCCAGCAGTTTGGGACAGGATTATGGCTACACCTTC. This codes for CASSLGQDYGYTF.

The V and J genes are TRBV27 and TRBJ1-1; D is undetermined. The germline gives CDR1 MNHEY, CDR2 SMNVEV (reference sequence). The CDR3 spans 16 residues. V dropped 0 bases and J dropped 2 bases, with 13 bases sitting between them. Here the CDR3 DNA reads TGTGCCAGCAGTTTATCAAGGATATCCGGCAACACTGAAGCTTTCTTT. Its translation: CASSLSRISGNTEAFF.

This clone was detected ten times or more. This chain joins TRBV5-1 and TRBJ2-1; no clear D gene. V was trimmed by 4 bases and J by 8 bases, leaving 10 bases between them. Germline CDR1 is SGHRS and CDR2 is YFSETQ. The CDR3 sequence is 12 residues long. The CDR3 region is CASSLDAYEQFF. The CDR3, as DNA: TGCGCCAGCAGCCTCGACGCGTATGAGCAGTTCTTC. The full variable domain, in which reference TRBV5-1 and TRBJ2-1 provide the parts outside the CDR3, is KAGVTQTPRYLIKTRGQQVTLSCSPISGHRSVSWYQQTPGQGLQFLFEYFSETQRNKGNFPGRFSGRQFSNSRSEMNVSTLELGDSALYLCASSLDAYEQFFGPGTRLTVL.

There are a few counts of this clone. The rearrangement joins TRBV11-2 to TRBJ2-2; 10 nucleotides match TRBD1. From germline, CDR1 is SGHAT and CDR2 FQNNGV. The CDR3 contains 15 residues. The trim removed 4 bases at V and 4 bases at J, leaving 3 bases unmatched. CDR3 nucleotide sequence: TGTGCCAGCAGCTCCGGGACAGGGGTCACCGGGGAGCTGTTTTTT. Translated, it gives CASSSGTGVTGELFF. Full variable domain (missing parts from reference TRBV11-2 and TRBJ2-2): EAGVAQSPRYKIIEKRQSVAFWCNPISGHATLYWYQQILGQGPKLLIQFQNNGVVDDSQLPKDRFSAERLKGVDSTLKIQPAKLEDSAVYLCASSSGTGVTGELFFGEGSRLTVL.

J is TRBJ2-1 and V is TRBV6-1; 12 bases align to TRBD2. Germline assignment: CDR1 MNHNS and CDR2 SASEGT. The CDR3 loop spans 15 amino acids. V gave up 2 bases and J gave up 4 bases; unmatched junction bases: 0. CDR3: CASSELAGGYNEQFF. CDR3 nucleotides: TGTGCCAGCAGTGAACTAGCGGGAGGGTACAATGAGCAGTTCTTC.

The chain joins TRBV4-1 to TRBJ2-3; no definite D call. The CDR3 runs to 14 residues. The germline V and J ends were trimmed by 5 bases and 5 bases, with 14 bases remaining between them. CDR1 and CDR2 from the germline V gene are MGHRA and YSYEKL. CDR3 nucleotides: TGCGCCAGCAGCTACAAAGGGAAGGGAGATACGCAGTATTTT. Its protein is CASSYKGKGDTQYF.

This CDR3 is CAWREPHNTPGGSNYGYTF. Here the CDR3 DNA reads TGTGCCTGGAGGGAACCCCACAATACTCCAGGGGGTTCTAACTATGGCTACACCTTC. The chain employs TRBV30 and TRBJ1-2; 7 nucleotides align to TRBD1. The CDR3 is 19 amino acids. Germline-derived CDR1 and CDR2 are GTSNPN and SVGIG (reference sequence). Unmatched junction bases numbered 19, after V lost 3 bases and J lost 0 bases.

V usage is TRBV29-1 and J usage is TRBJ2-1; tentative D call: TRBD2 (5 bases). Germline V gene data show CDR1 as SQVTM and CDR2 as ANQGSEA. This CDR3 contains 14 residues. Between the trimmed V and J ends, which lost 3 bases and 5 bases, there was a span of 14 bases. The CDR3 sequence: CSVDPEGRNNEQFF. The DNA for the CDR3 is TGCAGCGTTGACCCCGAGGGCCGCAACAATGAGCAGTTCTTC.

The V gene is TRBV27, the J gene TRBJ1-1, with D maybe TRBD1 (5 bases). V was clipped by 7 bases and J by 0 bases, with 15 bases between them. Germline-derived CDR1 and CDR2 are MNHEY and SMNVEV (reference sequence). The CDR3 is made up of 15 amino acids. The CDR3 protein is CASTERYRLNTEAFF. CDR3 DNA: TGTGCCAGCACTGAACGATACAGGTTGAACACTGAAGCTTTCTTT.

This clone has just a few counts. This chain connects TRBV29-1 to TRBJ1-2, with TRBD1 as a possible D gene (5 bases). The CDR3 covers 12 residues. Germline V lookup: CDR1 SQVTM, CDR2 ANQGSEA. V gave up 8 bases and J gave up 8 bases, with 18 bases separating them. The DNA for the CDR3 is TGCAGCACCGAGGGCAGGGTGGGGGGCTACACCTTC. Protein sequence: CSTEGRVGGYTF.

The V gene is TRBV7-9, the J gene TRBJ2-1; D uncertain. Germline CDR1 reads SEHNR; CDR2 reads FQNEAQ (reference sequence). Trimming took 2 bases from V and 5 from J, leaving 7 bases between them. The CDR3 runs 13 residues. CDR3 bases: TGTGCCAGCAGCTTACGACAAGACAATGAGCAGTTCTTC. It specifies CASSLRQDNEQFF.